A single sample gave rise to the 6 T cell receptor beta chains below, sequenced in a study of regulatory T cells in long-lasting Graves disease. Time point given: newly diagnosed GD, antithyroid drugs for less than 3 months. RNA extracted from PBMCs served as the sequencing template. CDR3-region Arm-PCR and iRepertoire HTBI primers produced the TCR beta libraries. TCRdb ran MiXCR on the multiplex PCR reads and lists one entry per CDR3 protein. Among approximately 490,000 distinct CDR3 sequences listed, 15% to 20% were seen once. This sample also appeared in a second study, on T cells in Graves' hyperthyroidism and ophthalmopathy.

The sequenced sample was peripheral blood mononuclear cells (PBMCs), obtained at new diagnosis, from a patient treated with antithyroid drugs. The source of these receptors is a middle-aged man with Graves disease.

In the case of this clonotype: The CDR3 ends on some other residue instead of the conserved phenylalanine or tryptophan, so this is likely a read error. This chain links TRBV19 with TRBJ2-1; 9 nucleotides match TRBD2. The CDR3 runs 16 residues. Germline assignment: CDR1 LNHDA and CDR2 SQIVND (reference sequence). The J segment lost 9 bases and the V segment lost 11 bases, leaving 20 bases of the junction unmatched. The CDR3 sequence is CASVQLGVAGASEQFL. CDR3 DNA sequence: TGTGCCTCAGTTCAATTGGGGGTAGCGGGAGCGTCTGAGCAGTTCCTC.

This clonotype was seen ten or more times. The J gene is TRBJ2-1, the V gene TRBV24-1, with unresolved D. The CDR3 length is 16 residues. From germline, CDR1 is KGHDR and CDR2 SFDVKD. V gave up 1 base and J gave up 0 bases, with 9 bases separating them. This CDR3 is CATSDFTPSSYNEQFF. DNA for the CDR3: TGTGCCACCAGTGATTTTACACCGTCCTCCTACAATGAGCAGTTCTTC.

This clonotype was seen ten or more times. This chain links TRBV2 with TRBJ1-2; D is unresolved. V was shortened by 1 base and J by 8 bases, with 11 bases between the two germline ends. This CDR3 region has 13 residues. Germline V gene data show CDR1 as SNHLY and CDR2 as FYNNEI. CDR3 loop: CASSEDSLSGYTF. In DNA, the CDR3 is TGTGCCAGCAGTGAAGACAGCCTATCGGGCTACACCTTC.

This clonotype was counted at least ten times. The V call is TRBV30, the J call TRBJ2-7; D uncertain. The CDR3 has 13 residues. Trimming removed 2 bases at V and 7 bases at J, with 15 bases between. Germline-derived CDR1 and CDR2 are GTSNPN and SVGIG (reference sequence). The CDR3 reads CAWSLRTAQEQYF. The CDR3 DNA follows: TGTGCCTGGAGTCTCCGGACGGCCCAAGAGCAGTACTTC.

This clonotype was recorded a few times. The chain uses TRBV7-9 and TRBJ2-2; TRBD1 matches at 12 bases. The CDR3 totals 16 residues. Germline V CDR1 and CDR2: SEHNR, FQNEAQ (reference sequence). V was pared by 5 bases and J by 9 bases, with 10 bases of the junction left unmatched. This CDR3 reads CASSESGTGGFRELFF. The DNA of the CDR3 is TGTGCCAGCAGCGAGTCCGGGACAGGGGGCTTCAGGGAGCTGTTTTTT. Filled out from reference TRBV7-9 and TRBJ2-2, the complete variable domain reads DTGVSQNPRHKITKRGQNVTFRCDPISEHNRLYWYRQTLGQGPEFLTYFQNEAQLEKSRLLSDRFSAERPKGSFSTLEIQRTEQGDSAMYLCASSESGTGGFRELFFGEGSRLTVL.

This clonotype was detected many times. The CDR3 region has the DNA TGTGCCAGCAGCCGCTTGCAGGGTCCAGGGGGCTACACCTTC. It yields the protein CASSRLQGPGGYTF. The rearrangement uses TRBV3-1 and TRBJ1-2; D is possibly TRBD1 (5 bases). The V gene's germline CDR1 is LGHDT and CDR2 YNNKEL (reference sequence). The V end was cut by 4 bases, the J end by 8 bases, with 17 bases between. This CDR3 region has 14 residues.